The T cell receptor (beta chain) described here comes from a study of shared clonotypes between healthy human individuals. Findings of the study overall: Read depth was anticipated to influence clonotype sharing among donors. Sorted-subset sequencing, rarefaction showed, was incomplete despite large depth. Compared with clonotypes that all four donors shared, non-shared clonotypes had lower generation probabilities. A generally larger estimated richness was seen in naive subsets than in memory subsets.

CD45RO-negative, CCR7-selected cells formed the naive CD8 fraction, which excluded terminally differentiated effector memory CD45RA+ cells. This CDR3 is 14 amino acids long. Trimming shortened V by 5 bases and J by 6 bases, and 17 bases separated the two germline ends. Germline V gene lookup returns CDR1 SGHVS and CDR2 FNYEAQ. The data were produced by immunoSEQ multiplex PCR, yet TCRdb's version contains in-frame clones alone and is incomplete. Here the sample spans approximately 840,000 clones, roughly 96% being singletons. Points on this clone: The antigen is undetermined.

The chain links TRBV7-6 to TRBJ2-7; a possible D gene is TRBD2 (6 bases). Input material: naive CD8+ T cells sorted from blood. The sequence derives from a man aged 25 to 40 in good health. The CDR3 loop is CASSPREVIGEQYF. CDR3 DNA sequence: TGTGCCAGCAGCCCCAGGGAGGTAATCGGCGAGCAGTACTTC.